Presented here are 11 T cell receptor beta chains from one specimen sequenced in a study of siplizumab effects on memory and regulatory T cells. Here immunoSEQ multiplex PCR was the method, and the copy in TCRdb shows in-frame clones only, minus some. The data show about 120,000 clones, with about 94% seen just once and under 0.2% held by the top ten. Sequences were obtained from non-Treg CD4+ T cells sorted from blood. These TCRs come from a human donor in good health.

The chain uses TRBV19 and TRBJ2-7, with D tentatively TRBD2 (6 bases). The CDR3 runs 14 residues. V dropped 5 bases and J dropped 4 bases, with 15 bases sitting between them. Germline CDR1 reads LNHDA; CDR2 reads SQIVND (reference sequence). The DNA of the CDR3 is TGTGCCAGTAGTGCTGGTCTCGGGGGATACGAGCAGTACTTC. Amino acid sequence: CASSAGLGGYEQYF.

This rearrangement joins TRBV19 to TRBJ1-2, with D unresolved. This CDR3 region has 13 residues. CDR1 is LNHDA, CDR2 SQIVND, per germline (reference sequence). V lost 6 bases and J 3 bases, leaving 11 bases between the germline ends. This chain's CDR3 is CASSISSDYGYTF. DNA for the CDR3: TGTGCCAGTAGCATATCGTCGGACTATGGCTACACCTTC.

This chain joins TRBV10-3 and TRBJ2-1, with D maybe TRBD2 (5 bases). From germline, CDR1 is ENHRY and CDR2 SYGVKD. Trimming shortened V by 9 bases and J by 0 bases, and 12 bases separated the two germline ends. The CDR3 runs to 14 residues. In DNA form, the CDR3 reads TGTGCCATTCGGAGCGGTCCCTCCTACAATGAGCAGTTCTTC. The encoded protein is CAIRSGPSYNEQFF.

The rearrangement joins TRBV29-1 to TRBJ2-7; D possibly corresponds to TRBD2 (5 bases). Germline lookup yields CDR1 SQVTM and CDR2 ANQGSEA. Trimming cost V 4 bases and J 1 base, with 11 bases left between them. The CDR3 is 13 residues long. The CDR3 DNA follows: TGCAGCGTTGGGACCAGACTATCCTACGAGCAGTACTTC. Its protein product is CSVGTRLSYEQYF.

This rearrangement joins TRBV2 to TRBJ2-7; D assignment may be TRBD1 or TRBD2 (5 bases each). The germline V and J ends were trimmed by 7 bases and 0 bases, with 13 bases remaining between them. The CDR3 consists of 14 residues. From germline, CDR1 is SNHLY and CDR2 FYNNEI. The CDR3 sequence is CASILGTVSYEQYF. CDR3 bases: TGTGCCAGCATCCTCGGGACGGTCTCCTACGAGCAGTACTTC.

This chain joins TRBV18 and TRBJ1-1; TRBD1 agrees at 9 bases. V gave up 0 bases and J gave up 1 base; unmatched junction bases: 3. The CDR3 totals 16 residues. Germline assignment: CDR1 KGHSH and CDR2 LQKENI. The CDR3 DNA follows: TGTGCCAGCTCACCACCCGGACAGGGGACGAACACTGAAGCTTTCTTT. Its translation is CASSPPGQGTNTEAFF.

This clone was detected once. This sequence joins TRBV4-2 and TRBJ2-3; 9 bases fit TRBD2. The trim removed 4 bases at V and 0 bases at J, leaving 2 bases unmatched. CDR1 and CDR2 from the germline V gene are LGHNA and YNFKEQ. There are 15 residues in the CDR3. CDR3 region: CASSPSGASTDTQYF. CDR3 nucleotide sequence: TGTGCCAGCAGCCCTAGCGGGGCTAGCACAGATACGCAGTATTTT.

The rearrangement uses TRBV4-1 and TRBJ2-1; 7 nucleotides match TRBD2. The CDR3 spans 15 residues. Germline values: CDR1 MGHRA, CDR2 YSYEKL. V shed 0 bases, J shed 6 bases, and the junction held 5 bases outside the gene matches. The CDR3 protein is CASSQDGGRANEQFF. The DNA of the CDR3 is TGCGCCAGCAGCCAAGATGGGGGGAGGGCCAATGAGCAGTTCTTC.

V usage is TRBV11-2 and J usage is TRBJ2-1; 10 bases align to TRBD2. Trimming took 4 bases from V and 5 from J; bases not matched to a gene: 8. The CDR3 totals 16 residues. Germline V gives CDR1 SGHAT, CDR2 FQNNGV. The DNA for the CDR3 is TGTGCCAGCAGCTCAACGCAGCGGGGGGGAAACAATGAGCAGTTCTTC. As protein: CASSSTQRGGNNEQFF.

J is TRBJ2-1 and V is TRBV5-4, with 7 bases identical to TRBD2. V shed 0 bases and J 6 bases; nucleotides not matched to a gene: 6. Per germline, CDR1 SGHNT and CDR2 YYREEE (reference sequence). CDR3 length: 15 amino acids. The chain's CDR3 is CASSLVDTGGNEQFF. The DNA for the CDR3 is TGTGCCAGCAGCTTGGTAGACACGGGGGGCAATGAGCAGTTCTTC. The full variable domain, in which reference TRBV5-4 and TRBJ2-1 provide the parts outside the CDR3, is ETGVTQSPTHLIKTRGQQVTLRCSSQSGHNTVSWYQQALGQGPQFIFQYYREEENGRGNFPPRFSGLQFPNYSSELNVNALELDDSALYLCASSLVDTGGNEQFFGPGTRLTVL.

In nucleotides, the CDR3 is TGCGCCAGCAGCTTGGAGTTACTAGCGGGGGCCACAGATACGCAGTATTTT. Translation: CASSLELLAGATDTQYF. The chain uses TRBV5-1 and TRBJ2-3; 11 bases map to TRBD2. Germline V lookup: CDR1 SGHRS, CDR2 YFSETQ. With 0 bases clipped from V and 2 bases from J, the junction kept 5 bases outside the gene matches. CDR3 size: 17 residues. Full variable domain (rest looked up from reference TRBV5-1 and TRBJ2-3): KAGVTQTPRYLIKTRGQQVTLSCSPISGHRSVSWYQQTPGQGLQFLFEYFSETQRNKGNFPGRFSGRQFSNSRSEMNVSTLELGDSALYLCASSLELLAGATDTQYFGPGTRLTVL.